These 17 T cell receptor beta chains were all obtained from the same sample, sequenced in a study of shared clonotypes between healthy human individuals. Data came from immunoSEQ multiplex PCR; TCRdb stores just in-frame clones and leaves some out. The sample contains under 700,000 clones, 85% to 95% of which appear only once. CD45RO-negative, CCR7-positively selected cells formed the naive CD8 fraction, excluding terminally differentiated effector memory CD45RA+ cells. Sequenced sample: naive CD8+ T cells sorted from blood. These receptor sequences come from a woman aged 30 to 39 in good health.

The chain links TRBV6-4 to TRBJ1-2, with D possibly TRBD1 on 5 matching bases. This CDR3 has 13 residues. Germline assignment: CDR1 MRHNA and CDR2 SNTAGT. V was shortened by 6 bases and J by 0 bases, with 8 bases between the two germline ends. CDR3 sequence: CASSETANYGYTF. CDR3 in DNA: TGTGCCAGCAGCGAGACAGCTAACTATGGCTACACCTTC.

The CDR3 is CASSLIGKETQYF. The CDR3 DNA reads TGTGCCAGCAGCTTGATAGGGAAGGAGACCCAGTACTTC. The V and J genes are TRBV11-1 and TRBJ2-5; D not resolved. Trimming took off 3 bases at V and 5 bases at J, with 10 bases between the two ends. The length of the CDR3 is 13 residues. Germline V lookup: CDR1 SGHAT, CDR2 FQDESV (reference sequence).

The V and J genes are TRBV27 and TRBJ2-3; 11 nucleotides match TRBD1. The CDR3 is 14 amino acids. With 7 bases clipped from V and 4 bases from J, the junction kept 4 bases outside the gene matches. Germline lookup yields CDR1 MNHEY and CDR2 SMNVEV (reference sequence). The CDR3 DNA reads TGTGCCAGCACCCGGACAGGGGGCGCAGATACGCAGTATTTT. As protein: CASTRTGGADTQYF.

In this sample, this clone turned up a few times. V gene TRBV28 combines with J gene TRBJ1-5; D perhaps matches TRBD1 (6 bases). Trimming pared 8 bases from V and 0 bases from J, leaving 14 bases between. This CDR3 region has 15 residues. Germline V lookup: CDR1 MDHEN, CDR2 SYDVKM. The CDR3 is CASVRGGRSNQPQHF. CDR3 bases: TGTGCCAGCGTGAGGGGGGGCCGTAGCAATCAGCCCCAGCATTTT. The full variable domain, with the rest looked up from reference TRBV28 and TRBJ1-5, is DVKVTQSSRYLVKRTGEKVFLECVQDMDHENMFWYRQDPGLGLRLIYFSYDVKMKEKGDIPEGYSVSREKKERFSLILESASTNQTSMYLCASVRGGRSNQPQHFGDGTRLSIL.

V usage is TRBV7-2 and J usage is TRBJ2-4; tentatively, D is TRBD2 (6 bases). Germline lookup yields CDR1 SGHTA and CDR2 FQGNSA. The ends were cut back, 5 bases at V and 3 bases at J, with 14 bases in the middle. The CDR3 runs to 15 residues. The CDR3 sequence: CASSTVAEGKNIQYF. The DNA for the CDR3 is TGTGCCAGCAGCACTGTCGCGGAGGGCAAAAACATTCAGTACTTC.

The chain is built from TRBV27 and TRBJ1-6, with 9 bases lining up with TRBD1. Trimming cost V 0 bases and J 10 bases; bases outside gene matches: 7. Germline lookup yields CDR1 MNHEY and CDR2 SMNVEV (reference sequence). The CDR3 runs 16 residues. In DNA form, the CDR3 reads TGTGCCAGCAGTTTATCGATGGGGACAGGGTTGTCACCCCTCCACTTT. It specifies CASSLSMGTGLSPLHF.

The chain's CDR3 is CASSRVTKNIQYF. Here the CDR3 DNA reads TGTGCCAGCAGCCGAGTTACCAAAAACATTCAGTACTTC. The rearrangement links TRBV13 to TRBJ2-4; the D is unclear. This CDR3 has 13 residues. Between the trimmed V and J ends, which lost 5 bases and 2 bases, there was a span of 7 bases. Per the germline V gene, CDR1 is PRHDT and CDR2 is FYEKMQ (reference sequence).

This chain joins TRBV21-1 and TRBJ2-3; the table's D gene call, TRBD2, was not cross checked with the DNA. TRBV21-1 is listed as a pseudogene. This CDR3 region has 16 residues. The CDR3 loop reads CASSPSTSGRTDTQYF. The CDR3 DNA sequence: TGTGCCAGCAGCCCCTCTACTAGCGGGAGGACAGATACGCAGTATTTT.

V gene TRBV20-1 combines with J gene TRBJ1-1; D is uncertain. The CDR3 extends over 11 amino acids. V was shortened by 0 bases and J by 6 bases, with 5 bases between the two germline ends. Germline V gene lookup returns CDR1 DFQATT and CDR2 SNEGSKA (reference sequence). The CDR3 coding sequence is TGCAGTGCTAGAGATTCGCCTGAAGCTTTCTTT. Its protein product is CSARDSPEAFF.

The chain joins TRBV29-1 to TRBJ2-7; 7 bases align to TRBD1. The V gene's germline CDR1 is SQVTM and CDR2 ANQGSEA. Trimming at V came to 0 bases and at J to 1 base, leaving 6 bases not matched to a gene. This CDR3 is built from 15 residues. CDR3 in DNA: TGCAGCGTTGAAGACGCCGGGACAGAATCCTACGAGCAGTACTTC. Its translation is CSVEDAGTESYEQYF.

Written as DNA, the CDR3 is TGTGCCAGCAGCCCACGGGGTGGTGGGGAACAGTACTTC. Translated: CASSPRGGGEQYF. This rearrangement joins TRBV7-9 to TRBJ2-4, with D possibly being TRBD2 (5 bases). Germline V gives CDR1 SEHNR, CDR2 FQNEAQ (reference sequence). With 5 bases removed from V and 13 bases from J, the gap between germline ends came to 18 bases. This CDR3 has 13 residues.

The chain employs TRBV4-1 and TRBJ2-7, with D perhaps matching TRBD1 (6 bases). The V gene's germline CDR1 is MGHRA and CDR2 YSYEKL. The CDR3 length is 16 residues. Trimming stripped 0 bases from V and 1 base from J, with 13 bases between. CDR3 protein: CASSQEGQLGSYEQYF. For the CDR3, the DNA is TGCGCCAGCAGCCAAGAGGGACAACTTGGATCCTACGAGCAGTACTTC.

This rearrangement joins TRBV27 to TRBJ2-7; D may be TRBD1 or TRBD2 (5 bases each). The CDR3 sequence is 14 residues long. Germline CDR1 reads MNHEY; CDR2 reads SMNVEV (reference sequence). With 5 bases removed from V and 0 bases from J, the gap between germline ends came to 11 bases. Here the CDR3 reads CASSPPGASYEQYF. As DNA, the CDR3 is TGTGCCAGCAGTCCTCCCGGGGCCTCCTACGAGCAGTACTTC.

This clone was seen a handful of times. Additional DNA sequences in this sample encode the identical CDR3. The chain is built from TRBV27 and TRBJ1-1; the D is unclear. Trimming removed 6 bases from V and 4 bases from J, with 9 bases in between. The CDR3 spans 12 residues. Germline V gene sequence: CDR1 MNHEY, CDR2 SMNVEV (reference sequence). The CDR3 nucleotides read TGTGCCAGCAGGGATCGGGGCACTGAAGCTTTCTTT. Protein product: CASRDRGTEAFF.

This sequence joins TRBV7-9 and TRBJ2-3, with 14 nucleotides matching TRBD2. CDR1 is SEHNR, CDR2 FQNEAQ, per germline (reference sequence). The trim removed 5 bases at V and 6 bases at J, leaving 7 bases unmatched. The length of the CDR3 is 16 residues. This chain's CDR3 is CASSQGLAGAPDTQYF. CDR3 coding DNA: TGTGCCAGCAGCCAGGGACTAGCGGGAGCTCCGGATACGCAGTATTTT.

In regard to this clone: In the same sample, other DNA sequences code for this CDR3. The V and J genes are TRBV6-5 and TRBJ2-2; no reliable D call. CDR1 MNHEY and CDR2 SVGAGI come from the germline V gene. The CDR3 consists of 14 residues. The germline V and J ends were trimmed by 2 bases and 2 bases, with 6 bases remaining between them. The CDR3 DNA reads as TGTGCCAGCAGTTACGGCGCTAACACCGGGGAGCTGTTTTTT. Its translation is CASSYGANTGELFF.

The CDR3 spells CASSILLAGGQETQYF. The CDR3 nucleotides read TGTGCCAGTAGTATCCTGCTAGCGGGAGGCCAAGAGACCCAGTACTTC. The chain has TRBV19 and TRBJ2-5; TRBD2 matches at 11 bases. The V and J ends lost 3 bases and 1 base, in that order; junction bases with no gene match: 4. Germline CDR1 and CDR2: LNHDA and SQIVND (reference sequence). CDR3 length: 16 residues.